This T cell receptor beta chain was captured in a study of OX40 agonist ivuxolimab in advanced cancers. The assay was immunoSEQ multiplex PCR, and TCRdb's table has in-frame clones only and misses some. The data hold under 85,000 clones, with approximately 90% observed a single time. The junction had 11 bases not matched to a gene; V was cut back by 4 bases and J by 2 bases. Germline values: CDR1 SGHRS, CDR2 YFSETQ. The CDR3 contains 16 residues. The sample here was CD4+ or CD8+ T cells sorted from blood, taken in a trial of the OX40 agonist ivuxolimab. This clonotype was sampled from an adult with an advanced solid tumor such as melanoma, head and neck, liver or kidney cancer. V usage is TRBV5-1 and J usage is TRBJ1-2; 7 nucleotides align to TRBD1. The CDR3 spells CASSPRAGGMNYGYTF. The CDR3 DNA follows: TGCGCCAGCAGCCCGCGGGCAGGGGGTATGAACTATGGCTACACCTTC.